A selection of T cell receptor beta chains follows, all from one sample in a study of cytomegalovirus exposure and HLA in healthy donors. TCRdb's table, derived via immunoSEQ multiplex PCR, lists solely in-frame clones and lacks some. The sample lists 150,000 to 200,000 clones; over 80% were seen once. Specimen: PBMCs. These receptors came from a man aged 30 to 39 in good health and CMV-seropositive. The CDR3 runs from the conserved cysteine through the conserved F or W. A D gene is named only where the DNA matches it firmly. Where a row states a size, it is once, few, many or the class of an expanded clone; other rows omit it.

v_gene	j_gene	abundance	d_gene	CDR3nt	CDR3aa
TRBV19	TRBJ2-7	NA	TRBD1	TGTGCCACCGCTCCGTCCCGGGACAGTTTCTACGAGCAGTACTTC	CATAPSRDSFYEQYF
TRBV14	TRBJ2-2	once	TRBD1	TGTGCCAGCAGCCAAGGTTGGGGCGGACAGGCCATCACCGGGGAGCTGTTTTTT	CASSQGWGGQAITGELFF
TRBV18	TRBJ2-5	NA	TRBD2	TGTGCCAGCTCACGGGCTAGCGGGGAAGAGACCCAGTACTTC	CASSRASGEETQYF
TRBV10-2	TRBJ2-3	NA	TRBD1	TGCGCCAGCTGGGACAGGGTGTCAGATACGCAGTATTTT	CASWDRVSDTQYF
TRBV7-2	TRBJ1-4	once	NA	TGTGCCAGCAGCTTAGGTACAGGGCTTAATGAAAAACTGTTTTTT	CASSLGTGLNEKLFF
TRBV19	TRBJ2-6	once	TRBD1	TGTGCCAGTAGGTCCCCCGCGTGGGACAGCATTCTCTCTGGGGCCAACGTCCTGACTTTC	CASRSPAWDSILSGANVLTF
TRBV6-1	TRBJ1-1	NA	NA	TGTGCCAGCAGTGAAAGTCCTGCGGGGAACACTGAAGCTTTCTTT	CASSESPAGNTEAFF
TRBV18	TRBJ1-2	NA	TRBD1	TGTGCCAGCTCACCCCCCGGACAGGGTTCCTATGGCTACACCTTC	CASSPPGQGSYGYTF
TRBV6-6	TRBJ1-5	NA	NA	TGTGCCAGCAGTTACGGTTCAGACAATCAGCCCCAGCATTTT	CASSYGSDNQPQHF
TRBV5-6	TRBJ2-7	NA	TRBD1	TGTGCCAGCAGCTTCGGTGGACAGGGGGCATCACAGATCTACGAGCAGTACTTC	CASSFGGQGASQIYEQYF
TRBV5-1	TRBJ2-2	once	TRBD1	TGCGCCAGCAGCTCCCAGGGGGCGCGAATCGCCGGGGAGCTGTTTTTT	CASSSQGARIAGELFF
TRBV5-1	TRBJ1-4	NA	TRBD1	TGCGCCAGCAGCTTGGGCAGGGGGCATGAAAAACTGTTTTTT	CASSLGRGHEKLFF
TRBV6-1	TRBJ2-1	NA	TRBD1	TGTGCCAGCAGGGCTACAGGGGTCTTCCAACAGCAGTTCTTC	CASRATGVFQQQFF
TRBV9	TRBJ2-3	once	TRBD2	TGTGCCAGCAGCGTAGTGGGTAGCGGGGGGCCCACAGATACGCAGTATTTT	CASSVVGSGGPTDTQYF
TRBV19	TRBJ2-7	NA	TRBD1	TGTGCCAGTAGTCCTATCGACAGGGGCAACTACGAGCAGTACTTC	CASSPIDRGNYEQYF
TRBV10-3	TRBJ1-1	NA	NA	TGTGCCATCAGGGACGAGGGTTTTCTTTTCGGTGAAGCTTTCTTT	CAIRDEGFLFGEAFF
TRBV7-2	TRBJ2-5	NA	NA	TGTGCCAGCAGCGGACAGTTGCAAGAGACCCAGTACTTC	CASSGQLQETQYF
TRBV9	TRBJ2-5	NA	NA	TGTGCCAGCAGCGGATACAACAGGGATCTAGAGACCCAGTACTTC	CASSGYNRDLETQYF
TRBV19	TRBJ1-6	NA	TRBD1	TGTGCCAGTAGTGCGACAGGGGGGAATTCACCCCTCCACTTT	CASSATGGNSPLHF
TRBV5-1	TRBJ2-5	NA	TRBD2	TGCGCCAGCAGCTTGTACGGGGGGGGGAAAGAGACCCAGTACTTC	CASSLYGGGKETQYF
TRBV6-1	TRBJ2-1	NA	NA	TGTGCCAGCAGTACCGAGTGGTACTACAATGAGCAGTTCTTC	CASSTEWYYNEQFF
TRBV18	TRBJ2-3	NA	TRBD2	TGTGCCAGCTCTCCACCCGGCGGGGGGGAAAGGACGCAGTATTTT	CASSPPGGGERTQYF
TRBV2	TRBJ2-2	NA	NA	TGTGCCAGCAGTGCGGAGGGCGGCACCGGGGAGCTGTTTTTT	CASSAEGGTGELFF
TRBV5-1	TRBJ1-5	once	NA	TGCGCCAGCAGCTTGGTTGGGAGCGGTCAGGAGCCCCAGCATTTT	CASSLVGSGQEPQHF
TRBV25-1	TRBJ2-3	NA	TRBD2	TGTGCCAGCAGCGGACTAGTAACAGATACGCAGTATTTT	CASSGLVTDTQYF
TRBV11-2	TRBJ2-7	NA	TRBD1	TGTGCCAGCAGCATAGGACAGGGCTACGAGCAGTACTTC	CASSIGQGYEQYF
TRBV30	TRBJ2-5	NA	NA	TGTGCCTGGAGTGGCCGTGGAGGGGAGACCCAGTACTTC	CAWSGRGGETQYF
TRBV6-5	TRBJ1-6	NA	NA	TGTGCCAGCAGTTACCCGAGGGGGGGCGAGAATTCACCCCTCCACTTT	CASSYPRGGENSPLHF
TRBV25-1	TRBJ1-1	NA	NA	TGTGCCAGCAGTCGACTCGGGTTAGAAGCTTTCTTT	CASSRLGLEAFF
TRBV29-1	TRBJ2-3	NA	TRBD1	TGCAGCGGGCGACAGGGAACCACAGATACGCAGTATTTT	CSGRQGTTDTQYF
TRBV12-5	TRBJ2-2	once	TRBD1	TGTGCTAGTGGCCCTGGGACAGGGAGTACCGGGGAGCTGTTTTTT	CASGPGTGSTGELFF
TRBV19	TRBJ2-7	NA	TRBD2	TGTGCCAGTAGTATAGCCATGGGGACTAGCGGGGATTACGAGCAGTACTTC	CASSIAMGTSGDYEQYF
TRBV4-3	TRBJ2-7	NA	TRBD2	TGCGCCAGCAGCCAAGATGTGGGGGGGGGACAGTACTTC	CASSQDVGGGQYF
TRBV11-2	TRBJ1-5	few	TRBD1	TGTGCCAGCAGCATACAGGGGAGTCAGCCCCAGCATTTT	CASSIQGSQPQHF
TRBV7-5	TRBJ1-2	once	NA	TGTGCCAGAAGCGCAGCCGGGGTAACAGCCCCAAATGGCTACACCTTC	CARSAAGVTAPNGYTF
TRBV18	TRBJ1-5	NA	TRBD1	TGTGCCAGCTCGGGACAGGGTAGAGGCAATCAGCCCCAGCATTTT	CASSGQGRGNQPQHF
TRBV11-1	TRBJ1-1	NA	NA	TGTGCCAGCAGACCCCGGGGGGGGAGGTCGACTGAAGCTTTCTTT	CASRPRGGRSTEAFF
TRBV5-1	TRBJ2-1	NA	NA	TGCGCCAGCAGCTTGGAGTCTGGTGCCGGGTCCAATGAGCAGTTCTTC	CASSLESGAGSNEQFF
TRBV29-1	TRBJ2-3	NA	NA	TGCAGCGTTTTAGAGGACACCCCATCGGATTTT	CSVLEDTPSDF
TRBV5-1	TRBJ1-3	NA	NA	TGCGCCAGCAGCTCCCTCAGGGGTTCTGGAAACACCATATATTTT	CASSSLRGSGNTIYF
TRBV18	TRBJ1-6	NA	NA	TGTGCCAGCTCACCGACAGCCTCCTATAATTCACCCCTCCACTTT	CASSPTASYNSPLHF
TRBV5-1	TRBJ1-2	NA	TRBD1	TGCGCCAGCAGCTTCTCAGGACAGGCGTATGGCTACACCTTC	CASSFSGQAYGYTF
TRBV7-6	TRBJ1-6	NA	TRBD1	TGTGCCAGCAGCTTAGGGGGACAGAATAATTCACCCCTCCACTTT	CASSLGGQNNSPLHF
TRBV10-3	TRBJ1-1	NA	TRBD1	TGTGCCATCAGGGGGACAGGGGGCCGGATGAACACTGAAGCTTTCTTT	CAIRGTGGRMNTEAFF
TRBV6-1	TRBJ2-3	NA	NA	TGTGCCAGCAGCCGGAGGACTGGCACGCAGTATTTT	CASSRRTGTQYF
TRBV7-2	TRBJ1-2	NA	TRBD1	TGTGCCAGCAGCTTAGCGGGAGCAGGGGGGAGCTATGGCTACACCTTC	CASSLAGAGGSYGYTF
TRBV18	TRBJ2-5	NA	TRBD2	TGTGCCAGCTCACCCGTGGCCAGCGGGGGGGCCTTCCGAGAGACCCAGTACTTC	CASSPVASGGAFRETQYF
TRBV6-4	TRBJ2-3	few	NA	TGTGCCAGCAGTGACTCAGCCACAGATACGCAGTATTTT	CASSDSATDTQYF
TRBV27	TRBJ1-2	few	NA	TGTGCCAGCAGTTTGGGGGGGCACTATGGCTACACCTTC	CASSLGGHYGYTF
TRBV7-6	TRBJ2-7	NA	NA	TGTGCCAGCAGCTTAAGCCAGGGGGGTTATCCCTACGAGCAGTACTTC	CASSLSQGGYPYEQYF
TRBV25-1	TRBJ2-3	NA	TRBD2	TGTGCCAGCAGGCGAGCGGGGGGCACAGATACGCAGTATTTT	CASRRAGGTDTQYF
TRBV9	TRBJ1-1	NA	TRBD1	TGTGCCAGCAGCGTTAAGGGACAGAGCCCGAACACTGAAGCTTTCTTT	CASSVKGQSPNTEAFF
TRBV9	TRBJ1-2	NA	NA	TGTGCCAGCAGCACGTCTCCGGGACATCCTACCTTC	CASSTSPGHPTF